A single sample gave rise to the 28 T cell receptor beta chains below, sequenced in a study of tissue T cells after allogeneic stem cell transplantation. Time point defined: mouse harvest day 14 after allogeneic transplant. The graft held 10^6 splenic CD5+ T cells and 10^7 T-cell-depleted bone marrow cells. Method: immunoSEQ multiplex PCR; TCRdb's copy keeps in-frame clones and lacks some. The data contain 1,500 to 2,000 clones, nearly 45% of them singletons. Sequencing was carried out using gut tissue. These receptors originate from a female BALB/c mouse given C57BL/6 T cells with graft-versus-host disease after an allogeneic hematopoietic cell transplant.

On this clone: Mouse gene names apply. The read comes to an end 1 residue before the CDR3 does, leaving the germline J gene to fill in the end. The gene calls are TRBV3 and TRBJ1-2; no clear D. V dropped 5 bases and J dropped 2 bases, with 9 bases sitting between them. This CDR3 is 13 amino acids long. Looked up from germline, CDR1 is SNHLY and CDR2 is FYNGKV (reference sequence). The sequenced part of the CDR3 DNA is TGTGCCAGCAGCCCCCGACGGAACTCCGACTACACC. Encoded protein: CASSPRRNSDYT. The whole CDR3 sequence is CASSPRRNSDYTF.

A note on this clone: Germline and genes here are mouse. The read is 1 residue too short to cover the CDR3 end, so that end is filled in from the germline J gene. The chain uses TRBV13-1 and TRBJ1-1, with no clear D. The CDR3 has 10 amino acids. Looked up from germline, CDR1 is NSHNY and CDR2 is SYGAGN. Trimming left V 3 bases short and J 5 bases short, with 2 bases between. The covered CDR3 bases are TGTGCCAGCAGTGGGACAGAAGTCTTC. Translating gives CASSGTEVF. The entire CDR3 protein is CASSGTEVFF.

This clone is categorized as large. Gene names refer to mouse genes. CDR3 region: CGARLQGSTGQLYF. The CDR3 bases that were read are TGTGGTGCTAGGTTACAGGGCTCCACCGGGCAGCTCTAC. This chain joins TRBV20 and TRBJ2-2, with D perhaps TRBD1 (6 bases). The sequence runs out 1 residue before the end of the CDR3; the remainder is reconstructed from the germline J gene. The CDR3 consists of 14 residues. From germline, CDR1 is GFQATS and CDR2 STVNSAI. The germline V and J ends were trimmed by 2 bases and 4 bases, with 11 bases remaining between them.

As to this clone: Mouse germline and gene names are used. The CDR3 end lies 1 residue beyond the end of the read and is filled in from the germline J gene. This chain joins TRBV1 and TRBJ1-1, with 10 bases matching TRBD1. Trimming removed 3 bases from V and 1 base from J; junction bases left unmatched: 5. Germline assignment: CDR1 NSQYPW and CDR2 LRSPGD (reference sequence). This CDR3 comprises 16 residues. CDR3 sequence: CTCSARDRGENTEVFF. The part of the CDR3 DNA that was read is TGCACCTGCAGTGCCCGGGACAGGGGAGAAAACACAGAAGTCTTC.

Details on this clone: The germline and genes are mouse ones. The DNA ends 1 residue before the CDR3 does, and the rest of the CDR3 is filled in from the germline J gene. This sequence joins TRBV16 and TRBJ2-1, with TRBD2 matching over 10 bases. Looked up from germline, CDR1 is SGHSA and CDR2 is FRNQAP. The V and J ends lost 5 bases and 1 base, in that order; junction bases with no gene match: 5. The CDR3 has 16 residues. CDR3 bases read: TGTGCAAGCAGCCCCAACTGGGGGGGGAACTATGCTGAGCAGTTC. It yields the protein CASSPNWGGNYAEQF. The full-length CDR3 reads as CASSPNWGGNYAEQFF.

This clone is a singleton in its sample. Any gene name here is a mouse gene name. Read coverage stops 1 residue before the CDR3 terminus; the germline J gene supplies the remainder. V usage is TRBV14 and J usage is TRBJ2-2; 11 bases are a match to TRBD1. Germline loops: CDR1 SGHDT, CDR2 FRDEAV. CDR3 length: 16 amino acids. V was clipped by 2 bases and J by 2 bases; unmatched bases: 2. The covered CDR3 bases are TGTGCCAGCAGTTTTCGGGACAGGGGGAACACCGGGCAGCTCTAC. Its translation is CASSFRDRGNTGQLY. Given in full, the CDR3 is CASSFRDRGNTGQLYF.

As for this clone: The germline and genes are mouse ones. The CDR3 goes on 1 residue after the read ends, and that part is filled in from the germline J gene. The rearrangement uses TRBV26 and TRBJ2-7; weak D call: TRBD1 (6 bases). The length of the CDR3 is 12 residues. The V and J ends lost 4 bases and 6 bases respectively, with 10 bases between them. Germline V gene lookup returns CDR1 KGHPV and CDR2 FQNQEV (reference sequence). The CDR3 loop is CASSPHRVEQYF. The sequenced CDR3 bases are TGTGCCAGCAGTCCACACAGGGTTGAACAGTAC.

This clone was seen a few times. Gene names refer to mouse genes. The CDR3 end falls 1 residue outside the read, so it is completed with the germline J gene. This chain connects TRBV26 to TRBJ1-6; 7 nucleotides agree with TRBD1. TRBJ1-6 is an ORF; its function is uncertain. The CDR3 has 15 residues. The J segment lost 4 bases and the V segment lost 3 bases, leaving 3 bases of the junction unmatched. The germline CDR1 and CDR2 sequences are KGHPV and FQNQEV (reference sequence). CDR3 loop: CASSLRTGYNSPLYF. The CDR3 DNA, read in part, is TGTGCCAGCAGTCTCCGGACAGGTTATAATTCGCCCCTCTAC.

Comments on this clone: These gene names are mouse names. Read coverage stops 1 residue before the CDR3 terminus; the germline J gene supplies the remainder. The V call is TRBV26, the J call TRBJ1-4; D is uncertain. This CDR3 comprises 13 residues. The ends were cut back, 2 bases at V and 4 bases at J, with 5 bases in the middle. CDR1 is KGHPV, CDR2 FQNQEV, per germline (reference sequence). The part of the CDR3 DNA that was read is TGTGCCAGCAGTCTGAACAACAACGAAAGATTATTT. Translation: CASSLNNNERLF. The CDR3 in its entirety is CASSLNNNERLFF.

In the case of this clone: Gene names denote mouse genes. The observed sequence ends 1 residue before the CDR3 terminus, with the missing tail filled in from the germline J gene. The genes are TRBV13-3 and TRBJ1-2, with D hard to call. V shed 1 base and J shed 0 bases, with 4 bases lying between them. CDR3 length equals 13 residues. Germline V lookup: CDR1 NNHDY, CDR2 SYVADS. CDR3 protein: CASSDSANSDYTF. The CDR3 bases that were read are TGTGCCAGCAGTGATTCAGCAAACTCCGACTACACC.

A remark on this clone: The gene names given are mouse names. The read terminates 1 residue ahead of where the CDR3 ends, so the germline J gene completes it. V gene TRBV19 combines with J gene TRBJ1-1; D is unresolved. CDR1 and CDR2 (germline): FNHDT, SITEND (reference sequence). Trimming removed 1 base from V and 0 bases from J, with 7 bases in between. The CDR3 totals 14 residues. The sequenced CDR3 bases are TGTGCCAGCAGTATAAGTAGAGCAAACACAGAAGTCTTC. Protein product: CASSISRANTEVF. From start to end, the CDR3 is CASSISRANTEVFF. Drawing the rest from reference TRBV19 and TRBJ1-1, the complete variable domain is GGIITQTPKFLIGQEGQKLTLKCQQNFNHDTMYWYRQDSGKGLRLIYYSITENDLQKGDLSEGYDASREKKSSFSLTVTSAQKNEMAVFLCASSISRANTEVFFGKGTRLTVV.

Regarding this clone: Gene names and germline refer to mouse. Coverage ceases 1 residue before the CDR3 finishes, and the germline J gene fills in the end. The gene calls are TRBV26 and TRBJ2-7; TRBD1 is a possible D gene (7 bases). Germline-derived CDR1 and CDR2 are KGHPV and FQNQEV (reference sequence). The germline V and J ends were trimmed by 0 bases and 7 bases, with 10 bases remaining between them. The CDR3 has 13 residues. The sequenced part of the CDR3 DNA is TGTGCCAGCAGTCTGTCGAGGGGGCCGGAACAGTAC. This sequence encodes CASSLSRGPEQY. The complete CDR3 protein is CASSLSRGPEQYF.

To note about this clone: Gene and germline names: mouse. The DNA read from the CDR3 is TGCTCCAGCAGTCTTGGGACAGGGTCCTATAATTCGCCCCTCTAC. Translation: CSSSLGTGSYNSPLY. The whole CDR3 sequence is CSSSLGTGSYNSPLYF. This chain connects TRBV23 to TRBJ1-6; the listed D gene, TRBD1, was not tested against the DNA. The read halts 1 residue ahead of the CDR3 end, with the missing end drawn from the germline J gene. TRBJ1-6 is an ORF; its function is uncertain. CDR3 length: 16 residues. CDR1 is KGHTA, CDR2 FQNQQP, per germline.

For this clone: The genes and germline here are from mouse. The read ends 1 residue shy of where the CDR3 ends; the end is completed using the germline J gene. The chain links TRBV12-1 to TRBJ1-4; the match to TRBD1 covers 7 bases. There are 12 residues in the CDR3. Germline loops: CDR1 SGHSN, CDR2 HYEKVE. The V segment lost 5 bases and the J segment 7 bases; nucleotides outside the gene matches: 3. The CDR3 bases that were read are TGTGCCAGCTACAGGGGTGGCGAAAGATTATTT. It yields the protein CASYRGGERLF. The whole CDR3 region reads CASYRGGERLFF.

On this clone: The genes and germline here are from mouse. The CDR3 end lies 1 residue beyond the end of the read and is filled in from the germline J gene. V usage is TRBV16 and J usage is TRBJ2-7; no clear D. CDR1 SGHSA and CDR2 FRNQAP come from the germline V gene. The CDR3 sequence is 11 residues long. The V gene lost 0 bases and the J gene lost 5 bases, with 2 bases spanning the gap. The part of the CDR3 DNA that was read is TGTGCAAGCAGCTTAGAGGATGAACAGTAC. It translates to CASSLEDEQY. Given in full, the CDR3 is CASSLEDEQYF.

To note about this clone: Genes and germline come from the mouse. CDR3 region: CASRGTSTLYF. CDR3 DNA (partial): TGTGCCAGCAGAGGGACTTCCACCTTGTAC. The chain links TRBV26 to TRBJ2-4; a possible D gene is TRBD2 (6 bases). With the read ending 1 residue before the CDR3 end, the germline J gene is used to fill in that end. Trimming left V 6 bases short and J 8 bases short, with 9 bases between. The germline V gene encodes CDR1 KGHPV and CDR2 FQNQEV (reference sequence). The CDR3 runs to 11 residues.

This clone was observed a few times. The germline and genes are mouse ones. With the read ending 1 residue before the CDR3 end, the germline J gene is used to fill in that end. J is TRBJ2-4 and V is TRBV26, with D possibly being TRBD2 (5 bases). The CDR3 is 13 amino acids. The V gene lost 2 bases and the J gene lost 6 bases, with 9 bases spanning the gap. Looked up from germline, CDR1 is KGHPV and CDR2 is FQNQEV (reference sequence). The CDR3 here is CASSLLGGNTLYF. Partial CDR3 DNA: TGTGCCAGCAGTCTGCTGGGTGGGAACACCTTGTAC.

As for this clone: The listed genes are named as in mouse. This CDR3 reads CASGGTANTEVFF. The covered CDR3 bases are TGTGCCAGCGGAGGGACAGCAAACACAGAAGTCTTC. V usage is TRBV13-2 and J usage is TRBJ1-1, with 7 bases lining up with TRBD1. Sequencing ends 1 residue short of the CDR3 end; the germline J gene provides the rest. This CDR3 is 13 amino acids long. Trimming cost V 5 bases and J 0 bases; bases outside gene matches: 1. CDR1 and CDR2 from the germline V gene are NNHNN and SYGAGS (reference sequence).

Details on this clone: These gene names are mouse names. The read terminates 1 residue before the CDR3 end, so the remaining end is supplied by the germline J gene. The chain couples TRBV26 to TRBJ2-7; D remains unclear. In germline, CDR1 is KGHPV, CDR2 FQNQEV (reference sequence). The ends were cut back, 1 base at V and 1 base at J, with 8 bases in the middle. The CDR3 sequence is 14 residues long. The CDR3 sequence: CASSLLGGSYEQYF. The CDR3 bases that were read are TGTGCCAGCAGTCTGTTGGGAGGATCCTATGAACAGTAC.

Of note for this clone: Mouse germline and gene names are used. Read data end 1 residue before the CDR3 end; the end is taken from the germline J gene. V is TRBV13-2 and J is TRBJ2-7, with TRBD2 matching 9 bases. The germline V gene has CDR1 NNHNN and CDR2 SYGAGS (reference sequence). Unmatched junction bases numbered 3, after V lost 2 bases and J lost 6 bases. CDR3 length equals 13 residues. CDR3 DNA (partial): TGTGCCAGCGGTGAGTTCTGGGGGGGTGAACAGTAC. It encodes CASGEFWGGEQY. The whole CDR3 sequence reads CASGEFWGGEQYF.

On this clone: Gene and germline names: mouse. The CDR3 end falls 1 residue outside the read, so it is completed with the germline J gene. The chain employs TRBV23 and TRBJ1-5; whether TRBD1, the table's D call, matches the DNA was not checked. This CDR3 has 16 amino acids. Looked up from germline, CDR1 is KGHTA and CDR2 is FQNQQP. The covered CDR3 bases are TGCTCCAGCAGTCGAGGGACAGGGAGGAACAACCAGGCTCCGCTT. Translated, it gives CSSSRGTGRNNQAPL. In full, the CDR3 reads CSSSRGTGRNNQAPLF. Full variable domain (rest looked up from reference TRBV23 and TRBJ1-5): DAAVTQKPRYLIKMKGQEAEMKCIPEKGHTAVFWYQQKQSKELKFLIYFQNQQPLDQIDMVKERFSAVCPSSSLCSLGIRTCEAEDSALYLCSSSRGTGRNNQAPLFGEGTRLSVL.

As for this clone: Germline and genes here are mouse. The sequenced fragment ends 1 residue before the CDR3 boundary, so the rest is inferred from the germline J gene. The V call is TRBV26, the J call TRBJ2-5; 9 bases agree with TRBD1. This CDR3 spans 12 amino acids. Germline values: CDR1 KGHPV, CDR2 FQNQEV (reference sequence). V dropped 8 bases and J dropped 3; count of bases not matched to a gene: 0. The CDR3 loop is CASGTGQDTQYF. The sequenced part of the CDR3 DNA is TGTGCCAGCGGGACAGGGCAAGACACCCAGTAC.

Remarks on this clone: All gene names here are mouse names. The DNA ends 1 residue before the CDR3 does, and the rest of the CDR3 is filled in from the germline J gene. The chain couples TRBV26 to TRBJ1-6; D is ambiguous. TRBJ1-6 is assigned to the ORF class and has an uncertain function. CDR1 is KGHPV, CDR2 FQNQEV, per germline (reference sequence). CDR3 length: 14 amino acids. V lost 3 bases to trimming and J lost 2 bases, with 5 bases between them. The CDR3 region is CASSLQTYNSPLYF. Incomplete CDR3 DNA: TGTGCCAGCAGTCTTCAGACCTATAATTCGCCCCTCTAC.

A few counts support this clone. These gene names are mouse names. The read ends 1 residue early relative to the CDR3; the germline J gene fills the gap. This chain uses TRBV16 with TRBJ1-1; D may be TRBD1 (6 bases). Germline V lookup: CDR1 SGHSA, CDR2 FRNQAP. This CDR3 has 14 residues. V gave up 6 bases and J gave up 1 base, with 12 bases separating them. The CDR3 region is CASRPGTKNTEVFF. The DNA read from the CDR3 is TGTGCAAGCAGACCCGGGACAAAAAACACAGAAGTCTTC.

Concerning this clone itself: Mouse germline and gene names are used. Coverage ceases 1 residue before the CDR3 finishes, and the germline J gene fills in the end. The J gene is TRBJ1-3, the V gene TRBV3, with a tentative D call TRBD1 (5 bases). The germline CDR1 and CDR2 sequences are SNHLY and FYNGKV (reference sequence). Deletions cut 5 bases from V and 0 bases from J, with 8 bases between. This CDR3 has 14 amino acids. CDR3 bases read: TGTGCCAGCAGCAGGACAAGTTCTGGAAATACGCTCTAT. Translated: CASSRTSSGNTLY. The complete CDR3 reads CASSRTSSGNTLYF.

As concerns this clone: The listed genes are named as in mouse. The read gets to within 1 residue of the CDR3 end, and the germline J gene fills in the rest. This chain joins TRBV26 and TRBJ2-3, with D possibly matching TRBD1 (5 bases). Per the germline V gene, CDR1 is KGHPV and CDR2 is FQNQEV (reference sequence). The CDR3 is 15 amino acids. V shed 2 bases and J shed 2 bases, with 11 bases lying between them. The CDR3 DNA, read in part, is TGTGCCAGCAGTCTGGGTAGGGGAGATGCAGAAACGCTGTAT. Amino acid sequence: CASSLGRGDAETLY. The full CDR3 protein is CASSLGRGDAETLYF.

About this clone itself: Mouse gene names and germline throughout. The read is 1 residue too short to cover the CDR3 end, so that end is filled in from the germline J gene. The J gene is TRBJ1-3, the V gene TRBV5; D is ambiguous. The CDR3 is 14 residues long. Trimming took 4 bases from V and 0 from J, leaving 7 bases between them. Germline V CDR1 and CDR2: LGHNA, YNLKQL (reference sequence). The CDR3 bases that were read are TGTGCCAGCAGCCCCCCCCGTTCTGGAAATACGCTCTAT. This translates into CASSPPRSGNTLY. The CDR3 in its entirety is CASSPPRSGNTLYF.

A remark on this clone: Gene labels here are mouse ones. The read ends 1 residue before the CDR3 terminus; that terminus is restored from the germline J gene. This rearrangement joins TRBV3 to TRBJ2-7; 12 nucleotides line up with TRBD1. The V gene's germline CDR1 is SNHLY and CDR2 FYNGKV (reference sequence). This CDR3 is 14 amino acids long. V lost 5 bases to trimming and J lost 7 bases; unmatched junction nucleotides: 6. The CDR3 sequence is CASSPWDRGREQYF. The part of the CDR3 DNA that was read is TGTGCCAGCAGCCCCTGGGACAGGGGGCGGGAACAGTAC.